The entry below gives a single T cell receptor (beta chain) sequence along with its context. Its specificity is not known. This sample is part of a study of T cell repertoires in cytomegalovirus infection. Study-wide background: Matching HLA type and CMV infection were both indicated by public TCR beta signatures. Study-wide results and limits: Using cumulative public TCR beta family frequency, the authors identified those who carried CMV together with the relevant HLA.

TCRdb recomputed calls from the reads with MiXCR, one row per CDR3 protein. The table has hundreds of thousands of distinct CDR3 sequences, approximately 30% seen once; the top ten hold about 13%. The CDR3 length is 19 residues. Germline CDR1 reads SGHDT; CDR2 reads YYEEEE. With 0 bases clipped from V and 0 bases from J, the junction kept 9 bases outside the gene matches. This rearrangement joins TRBV5-6 to TRBJ2-4, with 10 bases aligning to TRBD2. This clonotype was obtained from a human donor in good health (CMV status not recorded). Some clones in this sample may be carry-over from other donors' samples. The material sequenced was PBMCs. CDR3 protein: CASSLVVTSGVLAKNIQYF. CDR3 DNA sequence: TGTGCCAGCAGCTTGGTGGTTACTAGCGGGGTACTAGCCAAAAACATTCAGTACTTC.